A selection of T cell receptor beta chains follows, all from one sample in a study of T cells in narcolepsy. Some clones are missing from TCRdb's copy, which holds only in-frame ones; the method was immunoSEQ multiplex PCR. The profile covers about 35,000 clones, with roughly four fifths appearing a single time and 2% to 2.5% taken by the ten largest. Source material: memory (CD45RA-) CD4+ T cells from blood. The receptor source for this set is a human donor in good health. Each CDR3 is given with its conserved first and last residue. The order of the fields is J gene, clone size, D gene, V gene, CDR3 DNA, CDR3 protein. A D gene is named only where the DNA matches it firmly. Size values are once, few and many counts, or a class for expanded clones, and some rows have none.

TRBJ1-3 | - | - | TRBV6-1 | TGTGCCAGCAGTGAAACTTTCTCTGGAAACACCATATATTTT | CASSETFSGNTIYF
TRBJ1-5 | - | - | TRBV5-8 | TGTGCCAGCAGCCAAGAGAGTGGGCCCCAGCATTTT | CASSQESGPQHF
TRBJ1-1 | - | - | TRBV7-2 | TGTGCCAGCAGCCCTTATATGAACACTGAAGCTTTCTTT | CASSPYMNTEAFF
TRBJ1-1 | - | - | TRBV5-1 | TGCGCCAGCAGCTCGTGGGGTTTAAGTACTGAAGCTTTCTTT | CASSSWGLSTEAFF
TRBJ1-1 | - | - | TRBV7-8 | TGTGCCAGCAACCAAGGTGGGAACACTGAAGCTTTCTTT | CASNQGGNTEAFF
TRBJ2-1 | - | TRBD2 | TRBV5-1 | TGCGCCAGCAGCTTGGCCGGTAGCGGGGACTACAATGAGCAGTTCTTC | CASSLAGSGDYNEQFF
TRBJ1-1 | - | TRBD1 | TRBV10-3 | TGTGCCATCAGTAAGACAGGGGGCACCACTGAAGCTTTCTTT | CAISKTGGTTEAFF
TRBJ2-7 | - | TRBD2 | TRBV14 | TGTGCCAGCAGCCAGAGACTAGCGGGAGTCTCCGAGCAGTACTTC | CASSQRLAGVSEQYF
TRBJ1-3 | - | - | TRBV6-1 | TGTGCCAGCAGTGAAGAGGGACTACGAGGAAACACCATATATTTT | CASSEEGLRGNTIYF
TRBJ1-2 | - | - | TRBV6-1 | TGTGCCAGCAGTGAATGGACGGGACTCAACTATGGCTACACCTTC | CASSEWTGLNYGYTF
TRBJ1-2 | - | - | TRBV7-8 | TGTGCCAGCAGCTCTAACACCAGGGGAGCCAAAACCTATGGCTACACCTTC | CASSSNTRGAKTYGYTF
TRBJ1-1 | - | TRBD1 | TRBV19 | TGTGCCAGTAGTACAGCGACAGGGCTAGAAGCTTTCTTT | CASSTATGLEAFF
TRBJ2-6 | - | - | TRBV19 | TGTGCCAGTAGTATTGGGCAGGGCCGGTCTGGGGCCAACGTCCTGACTTTC | CASSIGQGRSGANVLTF
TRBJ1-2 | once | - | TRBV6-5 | TGTGCCAGCAGTTACTCAAGATCTCGAAACTATGGCTACACCTTC | CASSYSRSRNYGYTF
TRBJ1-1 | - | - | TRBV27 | TGTGCCAGCAGTTTTCGTGGAGTACAGGGAGGCACTGAAGCTTTCTTT | CASSFRGVQGGTEAFF
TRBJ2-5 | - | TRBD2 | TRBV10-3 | TGTGCCATCGAAGCGGGGTTCCAAGAGACCCAGTACTTC | CAIEAGFQETQYF
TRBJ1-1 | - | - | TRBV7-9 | TGTGCCAGCACCCCTCCGGCGAGCACCCTACCCACTGAAGCTTTCTTT | CASTPPASTLPTEAFF
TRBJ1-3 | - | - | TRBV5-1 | TGCGCCAGCAGCTTGACAGGGAGGACTGGAAACACCATATATTTT | CASSLTGRTGNTIYF
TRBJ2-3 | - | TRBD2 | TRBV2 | TGTGCCAGCAGTGGGACTAGCGGGAGTGGAGATACGCAGTATTTT | CASSGTSGSGDTQYF
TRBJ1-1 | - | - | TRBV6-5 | TGTGCCAGCGGAAGGGGGAACACTGAAGCTTTCTTT | CASGRGNTEAFF
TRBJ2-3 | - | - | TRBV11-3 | TGTGCCAGCCGCTCTGGACAAGACACAGATACGCAGTATTTT | CASRSGQDTDTQYF
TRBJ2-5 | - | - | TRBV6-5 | TGTGCCAGCAGTTACGGAGGGATGCAGTACTTC | CASSYGGMQYF
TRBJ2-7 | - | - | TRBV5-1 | TGCGCCAGCAGCTTTTCCAACCGACAGGCAAGATCCTACGAGCAGTACTTC | CASSFSNRQARSYEQYF
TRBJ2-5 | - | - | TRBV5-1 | TGCGCCAGCAGCTTGCGGGGGACGTACCAAGAGACCCAGTACTTC | CASSLRGTYQETQYF
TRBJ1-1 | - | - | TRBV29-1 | TGCAGCGCCGACAAATTGAACACTGAAGCTTTCTTT | CSADKLNTEAFF
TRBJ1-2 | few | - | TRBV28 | TGTGCCACCTACCAGGACGGCTACACCTTC | CATYQDGYTF
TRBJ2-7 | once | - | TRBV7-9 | TGTGCCAGCAGCTTAGGTCTCGGGATCTCCTACGAGCAGTACTTC | CASSLGLGISYEQYF
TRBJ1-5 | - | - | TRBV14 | TGTGCCAGCAGCCAGCAGGGGAATCAGCCCCAGCATTTT | CASSQQGNQPQHF
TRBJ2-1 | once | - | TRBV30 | TGTGCCTGGAGTCGTGGGGGGGGCATCAATGAGCAGTTCTTC | CAWSRGGGINEQFF
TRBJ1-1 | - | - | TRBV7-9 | TGTGCCAGCAGTTTACAGGGTTTTACTGAAGCTTTCTTT | CASSLQGFTEAFF
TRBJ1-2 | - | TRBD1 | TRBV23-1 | TGCGCCAGCAGTCAGACCGACAGGGAATGGAACTATGGCTACACCTTC | CASSQTDREWNYGYTF
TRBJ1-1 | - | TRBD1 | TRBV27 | TGTGCCTGCGGACAGGCGTGGGACACTGAAGCTTTCTTT | CACGQAWDTEAFF
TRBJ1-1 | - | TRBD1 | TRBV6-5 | TGTGCCAGCAGTTACTCGGGAGGGGGCATCGGCACTGAAGCTTTCTTT | CASSYSGGGIGTEAFF
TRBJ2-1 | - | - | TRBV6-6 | TGTGCCAGCAGTCCTAGCTCCTACAATGAGCAGTTCTTC | CASSPSSYNEQFF
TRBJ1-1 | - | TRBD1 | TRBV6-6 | TGTGCCAGCACCAAGGGACAGAGTAACACTGAAGCTTTCTTT | CASTKGQSNTEAFF